This entry lists 15 T cell receptor beta chains sequenced from one sample in a study of blood T cell repertoires in COVID-19. Profiled with immunoSEQ multiplex PCR; TCRdb holds only in-frame clones, not every one. The sample holds under 150,000 clones, 75% to 90% seen once. The material sequenced was peripheral blood. The receptors originated from a woman aged 55-69 years with COVID-19, enrolled during active disease.

The chain uses TRBV7-8 and TRBJ2-3, with TRBD2 identical over 12 bases. The V gene's germline CDR1 is SGHVS and CDR2 FQNEAQ. The CDR3 extends over 16 amino acids. V lost 2 bases, J lost 6 bases, and 6 bases stayed unmatched. CDR3 DNA sequence: TGTGCCAGCAGCTTAACGACTAGCGGGGGTCCTGATACGCAGTATTTT. This gives the protein CASSLTTSGGPDTQYF.

The chain carries TRBV12-3 or TRBV12-4 and TRBJ1-5, with TRBD1 identical over 7 bases. With 5 bases clipped from V and 5 bases from J, the junction kept 3 bases outside the gene matches. This CDR3 region has 13 residues. The CDR3 DNA sequence: TGTGCCAGCAGTAACAGGGGTTATCAGCCCCAGCATTTT. This sequence encodes CASSNRGYQPQHF.

Worth noting for this clone: Within the sample, other DNA sequences also encode this same CDR3. The chain employs TRBV5-4 and TRBJ2-1, with 8 bases fitting TRBD2. The germline V gene encodes CDR1 SGHNT and CDR2 YYREEE (reference sequence). This CDR3 comprises 15 residues. The ends lost 2 bases at V and 0 bases at J; junction bases unmatched: 1. CDR3 sequence reads: CASSLAGDSYNEQFF. The CDR3 nucleotides read TGTGCCAGCAGCTTAGCGGGGGACTCCTACAATGAGCAGTTCTTC.

The chain has TRBV7-9 and TRBJ2-3, with TRBD2 matching over 7 bases. The V gene's germline CDR1 is SEHNR and CDR2 FQNEAQ (reference sequence). V lost 2 bases, J lost 4 bases, and 12 bases stayed unmatched. There are 17 residues in the CDR3. CDR3 sequence: CASSLQTGGIGSDTQYF. DNA for the CDR3: TGTGCCAGCAGCTTACAAACCGGGGGGATCGGGTCAGATACGCAGTATTTT.

The CDR3 region is CASSTTGDNSPLHF. The CDR3 DNA reads TGTGCCAGCAGCACCACAGGGGACAATTCACCCCTCCACTTT. This rearrangement joins TRBV6-5 to TRBJ1-6, with 7 bases that match TRBD1. J gave up 7 bases and V 6 bases, and 6 bases lay outside the gene matches. The CDR3 loop spans 14 amino acids. Germline V gene sequence: CDR1 MNHEY, CDR2 SVGAGI.

V usage is TRBV20-1 and J usage is TRBJ1-2, with 8 nucleotides matching TRBD1. J was trimmed by 6 bases and V by 3 bases; bases with no gene match: 0. Germline V gene lookup returns CDR1 DFQATT and CDR2 SNEGSKA (reference sequence). The CDR3 is 11 residues long. The CDR3 spells CSARDRDGYTF. The CDR3 nucleotides read TGCAGTGCTAGGGACAGGGATGGCTACACCTTC.

The J gene is TRBJ1-2, the V gene TRBV9; perhaps TRBD1 as D (6 bases). In germline, CDR1 is SGDLS, CDR2 YYNGEE. The CDR3 is 17 amino acids. V lost 3 bases to trimming and J lost 4 bases, with 22 bases between them. The CDR3 here is CASSARTANPLGYGYTF. CDR3 nucleotides: TGTGCCAGCAGCGCCAGGACAGCGAACCCACTCGGCTATGGCTACACCTTC.

The V gene is TRBV30, the J gene TRBJ2-7; 10 nucleotides line up with TRBD2. CDR3 length: 15 amino acids. The V and J ends lost 0 bases and 4 bases, in that order; junction bases with no gene match: 6. Germline V lookup: CDR1 GTSNPN, CDR2 SVGIG (reference sequence). The chain's CDR3 is CAWSVRASGGYEQYF. CDR3 DNA sequence: TGTGCCTGGAGTGTACGGGCTAGCGGGGGTTACGAGCAGTACTTC. Full variable domain (outside the CDR3, taken from reference TRBV30 and TRBJ2-7): SQTIHQWPATLVQPVGSPLSLECTVEGTSNPNLYWYRQAAGRGLQLLFYSVGIGQISSEVPQNLSASRPQDRQFILSSKKLLLSDSGFYLCAWSVRASGGYEQYFGPGTRLTVT.

The chain uses TRBV30 and TRBJ1-5, with 9 bases lining up with TRBD1. There are 14 residues in the CDR3. The V segment lost 3 bases and the J segment 4 bases; nucleotides outside the gene matches: 4. CDR1 and CDR2 from the germline V gene are GTSNPN and SVGIG (reference sequence). CDR3 loop: CAWSKDRGNQPQHF. Here the CDR3 DNA reads TGTGCCTGGAGCAAGGACAGGGGTAATCAGCCCCAGCATTTT. Filled out from reference TRBV30 and TRBJ1-5, the complete variable domain reads SQTIHQWPATLVQPVGSPLSLECTVEGTSNPNLYWYRQAAGRGLQLLFYSVGIGQISSEVPQNLSASRPQDRQFILSSKKLLLSDSGFYLCAWSKDRGNQPQHFGDGTRLSIL.

J is TRBJ1-2 and V is TRBV27; D is possibly TRBD1 (5 bases). CDR1 and CDR2 (germline): MNHEY, SMNVEV (reference sequence). Deletions cut 8 bases from V and 0 bases from J, with 13 bases between. There are 14 residues in the CDR3. CDR3 in DNA: TGTGCCAGCCGCCGCGGGGGAGCTAACTATGGCTACACCTTC. Residues: CASRRGGANYGYTF.

A single count supports this clone. The CDR3 sequence: CASSSASGLYNEQFF. Here the CDR3 DNA reads TGTGCCAGCAGCTCGGCTAGCGGCCTCTACAATGAGCAGTTCTTC. The chain links TRBV7-9 to TRBJ2-1, with TRBD2 matching 7 bases. The V gene end was trimmed by 4 bases and the J gene end by 3 bases; junction bases not matched to a gene: 6. The CDR3 sequence is 15 residues long. CDR1 is SEHNR, CDR2 FQNEAQ, per germline (reference sequence). Complete variable domain (other parts from reference TRBV7-9 and TRBJ2-1): DTGVSQNPRHKITKRGQNVTFRCDPISEHNRLYWYRQTLGQGPEFLTYFQNEAQLEKSRLLSDRFSAERPKGSFSTLEIQRTEQGDSAMYLCASSSASGLYNEQFFGPGTRLTVL.

J is TRBJ1-3 and V is TRBV11-2; D is uncertain. The CDR3 is 12 amino acids. V dropped 4 bases and J dropped 7 bases, with 8 bases sitting between them. The germline CDR1 and CDR2 sequences are SGHAT and FQNNGV. CDR3 loop: CASSSLLNTIYF. CDR3 nucleotides: TGTGCCAGCAGCTCCTTATTGAACACCATATATTTT.

J is TRBJ2-1 and V is TRBV7-8; D ambiguous. This CDR3 is built from 14 residues. V shed 2 bases and J shed 8 bases, with 13 bases lying between them. Germline V gives CDR1 SGHVS, CDR2 FQNEAQ. The CDR3 sequence: CASSLLRRIDEQFF. In DNA form, the CDR3 reads TGTGCCAGCAGCTTATTGCGGCGGATCGATGAGCAGTTCTTC.

This chain links TRBV2 with TRBJ2-3; 11 bases are shared with TRBD2. Germline V lookup: CDR1 SNHLY, CDR2 FYNNEI. Unmatched junction bases numbered 10, after V lost 6 bases and J lost 2 bases. The CDR3 length is 17 residues. The CDR3 nucleotides are TGTGCCAGCAGCCGACTAGCGGGGTGGCGGAACACAGATACGCAGTATTTT. Its translation is CASSRLAGWRNTDTQYF.

The chain couples TRBV13 to TRBJ1-1; a weak D match, TRBD1 (5 bases). The CDR3 is 15 amino acids. Germline CDR1 reads PRHDT; CDR2 reads FYEKMQ (reference sequence). V lost 5 bases and J lost 4, with 17 bases in between. CDR3 in DNA: TGTGCCAGCAGCCTGAGACTCGGGGGGAGCACTGAAGCTTTCTTT. It yields the protein CASSLRLGGSTEAFF.